The present entry profiles one T cell receptor (beta chain) with its context. This clonotype was detected a few times. This clone's antigen is unknown. Nothing much larger sits one base from this clone, and base qualities are not available. The protocol used for the library was RT-PCR. For sequencing, an Illumina HiSeq 2500 was employed. The public reads were reprocessed in TCRdb via fastp at Q25 and MiXCR, keeping in-frame beta chains. Each CDR3 protein gets just one entry, which takes the most common genes and DNA from the rows behind it. The sample table contains 530,000 or so distinct CDR3 sequences; only one count was recorded for about 12% of them. Roughly 10% of the sample is in the top ten clones. The entry originates in a study of response to subunit inactivated influenza vaccine (dated by TCRdb to the late 2010s). Describing the broader study: Deep quantitative profiling of the T cell receptor repertoire was used in the study to follow responses to a trivalent subunit inactivated influenza vaccine.

Beyond this particular receptor, the publication reports: It was suggested by the authors that each seasonal influenza vaccination may recruit only a limited number of new T cells.

The receptor was isolated from a man aged 50-60 years who received an inactivated influenza vaccine. Donor details come from another sample of the same person, matched by shared clones. This specimen was PBMCs from blood, taken on the day of vaccination.

The CDR3 protein sequence reads: CATSDPPLDTQYF. The bases are TGTGCCACCAGTGATCCCCCGCTGGATACGCAGTATTTT. The sequence is built from TRBV24-1 and TRBJ2-3, with an unclear D gene assignment. The CDR3, from cysteine to phenylalanine, totals 13 residues. The CDR3 DNA has 39 bases and is translated from base 1. At the junction V is shortened by 3 bases and J by 6 bases, with 9 bases in between. The germline V gene supplies CDR1 KGHDR and CDR2 SFDVKD.